This TCR beta chain originates from a study of CD8 T cells in ankylosing spondylitis. Study-level points and caveats: In synovial fluid and blood from reactive arthritis, some motif variants were previously reported. Disease-associated clones were reportedly significantly overrepresented in matched ankylosing spondylitis synovial fluid.

In TCRdb, the 5' RACE reads were re-called with MiXCR into one record per CDR3 protein. The data contain about 320,000 distinct CDR3 sequences, more than 9% of them singletons. This clonotype was picked up many times. Its target is not known. The CDR3 totals 14 residues. Germline CDR1 and CDR2: MDHEN and SYDVKM. V gave up 3 bases and J gave up 2 bases, with 11 bases separating them. Sequencing input: blood, either unsorted or a sorted T cell fraction (not recorded which). The sequence came from a female donor with ankylosing spondylitis or in good health (not recorded which). This rearrangement joins TRBV28 to TRBJ2-7, with D tentatively TRBD1 (5 bases). This CDR3 reads CASSFSGRAYEQYF. CDR3 bases: TGTGCCAGCAGTTTCTCGGGCAGGGCCTACGAGCAGTACTTC.